One sample yielded the 32 T cell receptor beta chains listed below, sequenced in a study of control samples from healthy donors and cancer patients. Libraries were prepared by immunoSEQ multiplex PCR; TCRdb keeps only in-frame clonotypes and omits some of them. The repertoire has 100,000 to 120,000 clones, 85% to 90% of them found once; the top ten carry roughly 4%. Input material: PBMCs. All receptors come from a woman aged 60 to 75 with lung cancer.

The chain is built from TRBV10-3 and TRBJ1-5; 7 nucleotides line up with TRBD1. The germline V gene has CDR1 ENHRY and CDR2 SYGVKD. V shed 10 bases, J shed 3 bases, and the junction held 6 bases outside the gene matches. CDR3 length: 13 residues. The CDR3 reads CASTDRDNQPQHF. CDR3 nucleotides: TGTGCCAGCACTGACAGGGACAATCAGCCCCAGCATTTT.

V and J are TRBV5-6 and TRBJ1-1; 7 bases align to TRBD1. Germline V gene lookup returns CDR1 SGHDT and CDR2 YYEEEE. There are 17 residues in the CDR3. The V segment lost 3 bases and the J segment 3 bases; nucleotides outside the gene matches: 14. In DNA, the CDR3 is TGTGCCAGCAGCTCAACTAACAGAGACAGGGACTACACTGAAGCTTTCTTT. This translates into CASSSTNRDRDYTEAFF.

The rearrangement joins TRBV7-9 to TRBJ2-3; D gene unclear. The V end was cut by 1 base, the J end by 0 bases, with 11 bases between. The CDR3 covers 16 residues. Germline V lookup: CDR1 SEHNR, CDR2 FQNEAQ (reference sequence). This chain's CDR3 is CASSLGQLYSTDTQYF. The CDR3, as DNA: TGTGCCAGCAGCTTAGGTCAACTTTATAGCACAGATACGCAGTATTTT. The whole variable domain, filled in from reference TRBV7-9 and TRBJ2-3, reads DTGVSQNPRHKITKRGQNVTFRCDPISEHNRLYWYRQTLGQGPEFLTYFQNEAQLEKSRLLSDRFSAERPKGSFSTLEIQRTEQGDSAMYLCASSLGQLYSTDTQYFGPGTRLTVL.

CDR3 DNA sequence: TGTGCCAGCAGCTTGGGGGACGGGCGGAGCACTGAAGCTTTCTTT. Its protein product is CASSLGDGRSTEAFF. The chain employs TRBV9 and TRBJ1-1, with D maybe TRBD1 (5 bases). Germline-derived CDR1 and CDR2 are SGDLS and YYNGEE. The CDR3 runs to 15 residues. Trimming took 4 bases from V and 4 from J, leaving 17 bases between them. Full variable domain (rest looked up from reference TRBV9 and TRBJ1-1): DSGVTQTPKHLITATGQRVTLRCSPRSGDLSVYWYQQSLDQGLQFLIQYYNGEERAKGNILERFSAQQFPDLHSELNLSSLELGDSALYFCASSLGDGRSTEAFFGQGTRLTVV.

This chain joins TRBV5-4 and TRBJ2-7; 11 bases are a match to TRBD2. Losses at the gene ends were 1 base for V and 0 bases for J; bases not matched to a gene: 6. Germline CDR1 reads SGHNT; CDR2 reads YYREEE (reference sequence). This CDR3 is built from 17 residues. The CDR3 sequence is CASSLSTSGTSSYEQYF. In DNA, the CDR3 is TGTGCCAGCAGCTTGTCGACTAGCGGGACGAGCTCCTACGAGCAGTACTTC. Filled out from reference TRBV5-4 and TRBJ2-7, the complete variable domain reads ETGVTQSPTHLIKTRGQQVTLRCSSQSGHNTVSWYQQALGQGPQFIFQYYREEENGRGNFPPRFSGLQFPNYSSELNVNALELDDSALYLCASSLSTSGTSSYEQYFGPGTRLTVT.

V and J are TRBV13 and TRBJ2-7; D not certain. Between the trimmed V and J ends, which lost 4 bases and 0 bases, there was a span of 1 base. This CDR3 region has 11 residues. Looked up from germline, CDR1 is PRHDT and CDR2 is FYEKMQ (reference sequence). CDR3 bases: TGTGCCAGCAGCTCCTCCTACGAGCAGTACTTC. This sequence encodes CASSSSYEQYF.

This clone was seen a single time. This rearrangement joins TRBV4-1 to TRBJ2-2, with 7 bases lining up with TRBD2. The germline gives CDR1 MGHRA, CDR2 YSYEKL. The junction had 3 bases not matched to a gene; V was cut back by 1 base and J by 7 bases. CDR3 size: 14 residues. The chain's CDR3 is CASSQGGSGGELFF. The CDR3 bases are TGCGCCAGCAGCCAAGGCGGGAGTGGCGGGGAGCTGTTTTTT.

The rearrangement uses TRBV18 and TRBJ2-7, with D hard to call. The CDR3 is 13 residues long. Trimming took 0 bases from V and 5 from J, leaving 8 bases between them. CDR1 and CDR2 from the germline V gene are KGHSH and LQKENI. In nucleotides, the CDR3 is TGTGCCAGCTCACCACCCTCTCGGGACGAGCAGTACTTC. Residues: CASSPPSRDEQYF.

CDR3 sequence: CASSEGDRFGGYTF. DNA for the CDR3: TGTGCCAGCAGTGAAGGGGACAGGTTCGGTGGCTACACCTTC. The chain combines TRBV6-1 with TRBJ1-2, with 8 bases identical to TRBD1. Germline V gives CDR1 MNHNS, CDR2 SASEGT. The CDR3 is 14 residues long. V was clipped by 1 base and J by 7 bases; unmatched bases: 5.

V usage is TRBV5-5 and J usage is TRBJ1-4, with TRBD1 as a possible D gene (6 bases). This CDR3 region has 15 residues. V lost 2 bases to trimming and J lost 6 bases, with 14 bases between them. The V gene's germline CDR1 is SGHKS and CDR2 YYEKEE (reference sequence). For the CDR3, the DNA is TGTGCCAGCAGCTTCTCGGGACAAGCAGATGAAAAACTGTTTTTT. This codes for CASSFSGQADEKLFF.

The V call is TRBV10-3, the J call TRBJ2-7; 11 bases are a match to TRBD2. Germline loops: CDR1 ENHRY, CDR2 SYGVKD. The V segment lost 7 bases and the J segment 1 base; nucleotides outside the gene matches: 3. This CDR3 has 14 amino acids. This CDR3 is CAIKGTSGSYEQYF. CDR3 bases: TGTGCCATCAAGGGGACTAGCGGTTCCTACGAGCAGTACTTC.

The rearrangement joins TRBV21-1 to TRBJ2-5. TRBV21-1 is a recognized pseudogene. The CDR3 has 16 amino acids. CDR3 sequence (DNA): TGTGCCAGCAGCAAAGGGCCTAGGGCCTTCCAAGAGACCCAGTACTTC. This gives the protein CASSKGPRAFQETQYF.

The chain carries TRBV27 and TRBJ2-3; no reliable D call. Trimming cost V 0 bases and J 0 bases, with 4 bases left between them. Germline CDR1 is MNHEY and CDR2 is SMNVEV (reference sequence). The CDR3 extends over 14 amino acids. The CDR3: CASSLSASTDTQYF. In nucleotides, the CDR3 is TGTGCCAGCAGTTTATCAGCCAGCACAGATACGCAGTATTTT.

V gene TRBV18 combines with J gene TRBJ2-1; D gene uncertain. Trimming stripped 5 bases from V and 0 bases from J, with 14 bases between. The CDR3 consists of 16 residues. The germline gives CDR1 KGHSH, CDR2 LQKENI. In DNA, the CDR3 is TGTGCCAGCTCATCCTTGACCTCCAGCTCCTACAATGAGCAGTTCTTC. Residues: CASSSLTSSSYNEQFF.

The chain couples TRBV25-1 to TRBJ2-3; possibly TRBD1 for D (5 bases). CDR1 MGHDK and CDR2 SYGVNS come from the germline V gene. This CDR3 contains 15 residues. V was pared by 4 bases and J by 2 bases, with 13 bases between. The CDR3 is CASSVQDTLTDTQYF. The CDR3 coding sequence is TGTGCCAGCAGTGTACAGGACACCCTCACAGATACGCAGTATTTT.

The chain uses TRBV10-3 and TRBJ1-1; TRBD1 might be the D (5 bases). Trimming left V 10 bases short and J 1 base short, with 19 bases between. The CDR3 runs 15 residues. Per the germline V gene, CDR1 is ENHRY and CDR2 is SYGVKD. CDR3 nucleotide sequence: TGTGCCACCGTGTTAGGGCCTCAGGGGAACACTGAAGCTTTCTTT. It yields the protein CATVLGPQGNTEAFF.

The chain joins TRBV12-3 or TRBV12-4 to TRBJ1-2, with D possibly TRBD1 on 5 matching bases. V was cut by 7 bases and J by 4 bases, with 10 bases left in between. The CDR3 runs 12 residues. The CDR3 sequence is CASTTGGYGYTF. The CDR3, as DNA: TGTGCCAGCACCACGGGGGGCTATGGCTACACCTTC.

This sequence joins TRBV6-5 and TRBJ1-5, with TRBD1 matching 7 bases. Trimming took 4 bases from V and 4 from J; bases not matched to a gene: 1. This CDR3 is built from 13 residues. Per the germline V gene, CDR1 is MNHEY and CDR2 is SVGAGI. The CDR3 reads CASSSTGNQPQHF. The DNA for the CDR3 is TGTGCCAGCAGTTCGACAGGGAATCAGCCCCAGCATTTT.

The chain recombines TRBV18 with TRBJ1-2; D is unclear. CDR1 and CDR2 (germline): KGHSH, LQKENI. V lost 3 bases to trimming and J lost 6 bases, with 14 bases between them. CDR3 length: 14 amino acids. The CDR3 DNA follows: TGTGCCAGCTCACCGGAATATAGGGCTAATGGCTACACCTTC. This gives the protein CASSPEYRANGYTF.

This clone was observed once. J is TRBJ1-1 and V is TRBV5-1, with D perhaps TRBD1 (6 bases). Trimming removed 3 bases at V and 7 bases at J, with 10 bases between. The CDR3 runs 12 residues. Germline V lookup: CDR1 SGHRS, CDR2 YFSETQ. CDR3 sequence (DNA): TGCGCCAGCAGCTGGGGGGGCGATGAAGCTTTCTTT. Amino acid sequence: CASSWGGDEAFF.

V gene TRBV5-1 combines with J gene TRBJ1-1, with D possibly being TRBD1 (5 bases). The V and J ends lost 3 bases and 3 bases respectively, with 18 bases between them. Germline V gene data show CDR1 as SGHRS and CDR2 as YFSETQ. This CDR3 region has 16 residues. This chain's CDR3 is CASSSFFALGDTEAFF. Here the CDR3 DNA reads TGCGCCAGCAGCTCTTTCTTCGCCCTGGGGGACACTGAAGCTTTCTTT. Complete variable domain (other parts from reference TRBV5-1 and TRBJ1-1): KAGVTQTPRYLIKTRGQQVTLSCSPISGHRSVSWYQQTPGQGLQFLFEYFSETQRNKGNFPGRFSGRQFSNSRSEMNVSTLELGDSALYLCASSSFFALGDTEAFFGQGTRLTVV.

This sequence joins TRBV28 and TRBJ2-1, with 12 bases lining up with TRBD2. The trim removed 4 bases at V and 0 bases at J, leaving 4 bases unmatched. Germline CDR1 and CDR2: MDHEN and SYDVKM. The CDR3 is made up of 17 amino acids. The CDR3 is CASSSSSGRVSYNEQFF. The CDR3 nucleotides are TGTGCCAGCAGTTCGTCTAGCGGGAGGGTCTCCTACAATGAGCAGTTCTTC.

The chain joins TRBV7-2 to TRBJ1-5; D gene unclear. V was trimmed by 4 bases and J by 0 bases, leaving 13 bases between them. CDR3 length: 16 residues. The germline gives CDR1 SGHTA, CDR2 FQGNSA. The CDR3 bases are TGTGCCAGCAGCTCCCCCGAGGAGCATAGCAATCAGCCCCAGCATTTT. It translates to CASSSPEEHSNQPQHF.

V gene TRBV4-1 combines with J gene TRBJ2-3; D ambiguous. V lost 3 bases and J lost 8, with 9 bases in between. This CDR3 is built from 12 residues. From germline, CDR1 is MGHRA and CDR2 YSYEKL. Here the CDR3 reads CASSHVRGTQYF. DNA of the CDR3: TGCGCCAGCAGCCACGTACGTGGTACGCAGTATTTT.

This rearrangement joins TRBV5-8 to TRBJ2-7, with a possible D match to TRBD1 (6 bases). This CDR3 comprises 14 residues. V dropped 0 bases and J dropped 6 bases, with 13 bases sitting between them. Germline assignment: CDR1 SGHTS and CDR2 YDEGEE. The CDR3 nucleotides are TGTGCCAGCAGCTTGGAAGGACAGTTCCTCGAGCAGTACTTC. The encoded protein is CASSLEGQFLEQYF.

This clone has just one count. The chain combines TRBV24-1 with TRBJ1-1; 9 nucleotides agree with TRBD1. The CDR3 contains 13 residues. V dropped 7 bases and J dropped 3; count of bases not matched to a gene: 2. CDR1 is KGHDR, CDR2 SFDVKD, per germline. As DNA, the CDR3 is TGTGCCACCAGGGGACAGGGAGACACTGAAGCTTTCTTT. This translates into CATRGQGDTEAFF.

The V gene is TRBV5-1, the J gene TRBJ1-2; TRBD1 agrees at 8 bases. Germline V CDR1 and CDR2: SGHRS, YFSETQ. The CDR3 is 15 residues long. Trimming at V came to 2 bases and at J to 8 bases, leaving 11 bases not matched to a gene. The DNA of the CDR3 is TGCGCCAGCAGCTTACAGGGGGAGGATAGCGACGGCTACACCTTC. Amino acid sequence: CASSLQGEDSDGYTF.

The V call is TRBV19, the J call TRBJ2-2; TRBD1 is a possible D gene (6 bases). With 3 bases removed from V and 6 bases from J, the gap between germline ends came to 11 bases. The CDR3 totals 14 residues. CDR1 LNHDA and CDR2 SQIVND come from the germline V gene (reference sequence). The CDR3: CASSISRGAGELFF. CDR3 coding DNA: TGTGCCAGTAGTATTAGCAGGGGCGCCGGGGAGCTGTTTTTT.

The V call is TRBV3-1 (or the pseudogene TRBV3-2), the J call TRBJ2-6; 9 bases map to TRBD2. The CDR3 has 18 amino acids. CDR1 LGHDT and CDR2 YNNKEL come from the germline V gene (reference sequence). V lost 1 base, J lost 3 bases, and 7 bases stayed unmatched. CDR3 nucleotides: TGTGCCAGCAGCCAAGGGAGTAGCGGGAGCGGTGGGGCCAACGTCCTGACTTTC. Encoded protein: CASSQGSSGSGGANVLTF.

The chain links TRBV7-2 to TRBJ2-1, with TRBD2 matching 9 bases. Trimming cost V 5 bases and J 0 bases; bases outside gene matches: 2. Germline loops: CDR1 SGHTA, CDR2 FQGNSA. This CDR3 comprises 15 residues. Written as DNA, the CDR3 is TGTGCCAGCAGCCTTAGCGGGGGCTCCTACAATGAGCAGTTCTTC. Amino acid sequence: CASSLSGGSYNEQFF.

Here the CDR3 reads CASRTTGGNYGYTF. As DNA, the CDR3 is TGTGCCAGCAGGACGACAGGCGGAAACTATGGCTACACCTTC. This sequence joins TRBV27 and TRBJ1-2, with a weak D call TRBD1 (6 bases). This CDR3 has 14 amino acids. The V and J ends lost 6 bases and 2 bases respectively, with 13 bases between them. Germline V gene data show CDR1 as MNHEY and CDR2 as SMNVEV (reference sequence).

This clone was seen a few times. A read error may produce the germline difference seen at one junction end. The chain combines TRBV7-7 with TRBJ2-5; 14 bases are a match to TRBD2. The CDR3 sequence is 16 residues long. Germline V gives CDR1 SSHAT, CDR2 FNYEAQ (reference sequence). CDR3 nucleotide sequence: TGTGCTAGCAGCGGAGGACTAGCGGGGGGCCAAGAGACCCAGTACTTC. Its protein product is CASSGGLAGGQETQYF. The full variable domain, with the rest looked up from reference TRBV7-7 and TRBJ2-5, is GAGVSQSPRYKVTKRGQDVTLRCDPISSHATLYWYQQALGQGPEFLTYFNYEAQPDKSGLPSDRFSAERPEGSISTLTIQRTEQRDSAMYRCASSGGLAGGQETQYFGPGTRLLVL.